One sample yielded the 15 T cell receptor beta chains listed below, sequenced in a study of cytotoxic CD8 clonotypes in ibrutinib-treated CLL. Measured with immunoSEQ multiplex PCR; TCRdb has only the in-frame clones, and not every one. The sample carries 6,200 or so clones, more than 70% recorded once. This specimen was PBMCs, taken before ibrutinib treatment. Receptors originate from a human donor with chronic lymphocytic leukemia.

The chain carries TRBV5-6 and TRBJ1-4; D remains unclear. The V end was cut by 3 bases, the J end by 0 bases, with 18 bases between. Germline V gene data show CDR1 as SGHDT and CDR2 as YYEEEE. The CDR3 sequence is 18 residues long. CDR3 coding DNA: TGTGCCAGCAGCTCGTCTCGGAACTCCCATGCAACTAATGAAAAACTGTTTTTT. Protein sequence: CASSSSRNSHATNEKLFF.

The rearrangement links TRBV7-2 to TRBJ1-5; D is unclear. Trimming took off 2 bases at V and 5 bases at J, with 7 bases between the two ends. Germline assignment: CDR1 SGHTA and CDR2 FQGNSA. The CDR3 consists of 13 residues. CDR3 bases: TGTGCCAGCAGCTTATGGAAGGATCAGCCCCAGCATTTT. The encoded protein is CASSLWKDQPQHF.

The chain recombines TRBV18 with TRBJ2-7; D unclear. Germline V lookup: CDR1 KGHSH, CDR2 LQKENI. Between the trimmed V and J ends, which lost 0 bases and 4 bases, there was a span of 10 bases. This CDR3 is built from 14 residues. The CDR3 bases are TGTGCCAGCTCACCACCCCGACCCATGTACGAGCAGTACTTC. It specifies CASSPPRPMYEQYF.

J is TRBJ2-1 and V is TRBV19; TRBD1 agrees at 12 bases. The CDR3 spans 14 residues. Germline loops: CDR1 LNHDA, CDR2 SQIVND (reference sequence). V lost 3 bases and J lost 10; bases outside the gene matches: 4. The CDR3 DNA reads TGTGCCAGTAGTATGGGACAGGGGGCTTGGGAGCAGTTCTTC. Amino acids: CASSMGQGAWEQFF.

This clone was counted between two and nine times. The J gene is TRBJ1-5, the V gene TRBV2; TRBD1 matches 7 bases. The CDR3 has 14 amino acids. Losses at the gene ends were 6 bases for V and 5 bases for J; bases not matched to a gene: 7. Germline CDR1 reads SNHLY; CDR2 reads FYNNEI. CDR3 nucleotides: TGTGCCAGCAGGGGAACAGGGGTGTATCAGCCCCAGCATTTT. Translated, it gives CASRGTGVYQPQHF.

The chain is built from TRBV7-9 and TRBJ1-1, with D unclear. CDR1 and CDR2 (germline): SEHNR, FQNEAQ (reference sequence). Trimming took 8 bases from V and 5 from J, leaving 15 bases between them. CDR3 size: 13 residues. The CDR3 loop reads CASQLGTWTEAFF. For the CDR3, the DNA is TGTGCCAGCCAGCTTGGTACGTGGACTGAAGCTTTCTTT.

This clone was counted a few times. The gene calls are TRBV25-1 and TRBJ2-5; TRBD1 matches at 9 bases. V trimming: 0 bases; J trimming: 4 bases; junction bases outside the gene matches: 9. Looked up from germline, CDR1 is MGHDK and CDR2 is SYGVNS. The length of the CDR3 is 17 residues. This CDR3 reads CASSEYFGQGFRETQYF. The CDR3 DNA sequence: TGTGCCAGCAGTGAATACTTCGGACAGGGGTTCAGAGAGACCCAGTACTTC.

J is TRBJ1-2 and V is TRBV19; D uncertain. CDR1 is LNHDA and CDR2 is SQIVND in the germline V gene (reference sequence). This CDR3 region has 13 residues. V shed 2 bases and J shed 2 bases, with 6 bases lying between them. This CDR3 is CASSITRNYGYTF. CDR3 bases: TGTGCCAGTAGTATAACCAGAAACTATGGCTACACCTTC.

The CDR3 DNA follows: TGTGCCAGCAGCCCTGCGGGGGCACCGAACACTGAAGCTTTCTTT. Protein: CASSPAGAPNTEAFF. The J gene is TRBJ1-1, the V gene TRBV7-6, with D possibly TRBD1 on 6 matching bases. Germline V CDR1 and CDR2: SGHVS, FNYEAQ. The CDR3 consists of 15 residues. V was shortened by 5 bases and J by 1 base, with 14 bases between the two germline ends.

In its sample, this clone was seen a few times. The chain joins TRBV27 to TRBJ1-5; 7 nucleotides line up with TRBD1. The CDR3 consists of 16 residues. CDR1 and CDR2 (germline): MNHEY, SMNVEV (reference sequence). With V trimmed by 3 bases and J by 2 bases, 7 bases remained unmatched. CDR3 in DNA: TGTGCCAGCAGTTTGTTCGGCAGGGGGGGCAATCAGCCCCAGCATTTT. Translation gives CASSLFGRGGNQPQHF.

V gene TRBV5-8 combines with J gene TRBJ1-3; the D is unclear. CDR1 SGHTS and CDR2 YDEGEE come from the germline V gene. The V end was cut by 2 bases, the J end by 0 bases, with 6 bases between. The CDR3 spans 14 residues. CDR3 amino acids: CASSFGDSGNTIYF. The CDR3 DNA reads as TGTGCCAGCAGCTTCGGGGACTCTGGAAACACCATATATTTT.

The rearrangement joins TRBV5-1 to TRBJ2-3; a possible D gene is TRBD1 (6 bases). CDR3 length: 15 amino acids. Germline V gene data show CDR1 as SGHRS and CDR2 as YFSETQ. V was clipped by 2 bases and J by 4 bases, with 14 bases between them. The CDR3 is CASSLAQGLPDTQYF. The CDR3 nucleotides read TGCGCCAGCAGCTTAGCGCAGGGGTTGCCAGATACGCAGTATTTT.

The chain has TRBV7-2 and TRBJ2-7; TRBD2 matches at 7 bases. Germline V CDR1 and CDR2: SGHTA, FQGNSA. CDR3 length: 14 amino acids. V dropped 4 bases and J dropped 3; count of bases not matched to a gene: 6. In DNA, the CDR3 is TGTGCCAGCAGCTCTGAACCGGGAGGCTACGAGCAGTACTTC. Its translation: CASSSEPGGYEQYF. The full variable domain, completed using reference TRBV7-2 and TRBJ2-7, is GAGVSQSPSNKVTEKGKDVELRCDPISGHTALYWYRQSLGQGLEFLIYFQGNSAPDKSGLPSDRFSAERTGGSVSTLTIQRTQQEDSAVYLCASSSEPGGYEQYFGPGTRLTVT.

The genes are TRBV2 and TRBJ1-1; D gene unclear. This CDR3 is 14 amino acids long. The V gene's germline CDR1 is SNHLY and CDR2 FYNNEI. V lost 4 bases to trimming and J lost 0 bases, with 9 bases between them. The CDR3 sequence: CASSANSMNTEAFF. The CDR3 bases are TGTGCCAGCAGTGCGAACTCCATGAACACTGAAGCTTTCTTT.

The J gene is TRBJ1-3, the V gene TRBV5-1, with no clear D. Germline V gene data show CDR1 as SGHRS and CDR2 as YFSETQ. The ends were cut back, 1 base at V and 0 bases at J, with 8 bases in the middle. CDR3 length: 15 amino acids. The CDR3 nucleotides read TGCGCCAGCAGCTTGCCGAATCCCTCTGGAAACACCATATATTTT. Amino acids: CASSLPNPSGNTIYF.